This TCR beta chain was found in a study of CD8+ T cells in alopecia areata. Regarding the study as a whole: Scalp samples also contribute reads from the resident alphabeta T cells found in normal skin.

Points on this clone: Antigen: not known.

The authors extracted RNA and reverse transcribed it into cDNA as the sequencing template. Sequencing used immunoSEQ multiplex PCR; TCRdb keeps in-frame clones, though not all of them. The data show approximately 160,000 clones, approximately 60% seen once. Trimming removed 2 bases from V and 1 base from J, with 14 bases in between. Germline values: CDR1 SQVTM, CDR2 ANQGSEA. This CDR3 has 15 residues. Regarding treatment: oral pan-JAK inhibitor, 5-10 mg twice daily. The chain recombines TRBV29-1 with TRBJ1-2; D is unclear. This receptor was obtained from a human donor with alopecia areata. This sample comprised CD4+ T cells sorted from blood, obtained at week 24, from a patient treated with tofacitinib. The CDR3 DNA is TGCAGCGTTGAATCAATTGTCAGCCGTAACTATGGCTACACCTTC. Protein: CSVESIVSRNYGYTF.